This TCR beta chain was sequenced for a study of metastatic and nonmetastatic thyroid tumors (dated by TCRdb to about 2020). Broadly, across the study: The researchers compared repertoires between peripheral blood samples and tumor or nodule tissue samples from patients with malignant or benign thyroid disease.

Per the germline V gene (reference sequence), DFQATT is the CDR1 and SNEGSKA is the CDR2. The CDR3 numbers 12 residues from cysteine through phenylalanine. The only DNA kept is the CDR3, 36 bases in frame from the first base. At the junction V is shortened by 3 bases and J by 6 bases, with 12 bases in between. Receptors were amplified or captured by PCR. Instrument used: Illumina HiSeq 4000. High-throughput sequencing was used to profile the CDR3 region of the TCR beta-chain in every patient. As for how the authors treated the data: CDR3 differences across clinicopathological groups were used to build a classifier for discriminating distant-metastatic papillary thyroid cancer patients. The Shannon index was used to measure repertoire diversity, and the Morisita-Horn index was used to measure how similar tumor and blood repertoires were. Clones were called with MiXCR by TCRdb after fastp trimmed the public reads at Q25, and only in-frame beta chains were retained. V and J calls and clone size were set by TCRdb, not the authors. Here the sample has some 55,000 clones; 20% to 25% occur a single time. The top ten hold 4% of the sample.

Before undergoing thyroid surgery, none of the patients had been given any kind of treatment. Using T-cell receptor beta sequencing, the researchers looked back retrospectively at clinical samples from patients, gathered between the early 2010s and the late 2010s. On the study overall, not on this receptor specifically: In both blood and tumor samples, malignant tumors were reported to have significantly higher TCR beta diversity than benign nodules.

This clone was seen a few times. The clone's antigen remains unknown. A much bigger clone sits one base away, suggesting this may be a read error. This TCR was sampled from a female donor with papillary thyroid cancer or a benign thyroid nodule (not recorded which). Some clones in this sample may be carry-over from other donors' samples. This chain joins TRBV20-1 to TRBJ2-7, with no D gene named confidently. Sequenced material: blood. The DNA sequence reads TGCAGTGCTAGCCCCCCCAGGTCCGAGCAGTACTTC. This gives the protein CSASPPRSEQYF.